Listed below are T cell receptor beta chains from one sample, sequenced in a study of blood T cell repertoires in COVID-19. Clones were read by immunoSEQ multiplex PCR, and TCRdb kept only the in-frame ones, dropping some. The table records approximately 300,000 clones, over 85% of them present only once. The sequenced sample was PBMCs or T cells enriched from blood (not recorded which). These TCRs come from a man in his 60s who had recovered from COVID-19. The CDR3 runs from the conserved cysteine through the conserved F or W. Each record gives: V gene, J gene, D gene, clone size, CDR3 DNA, CDR3 protein. D genes are given only for firm matches. The size field is filled for only some rows; it gives once, few, many or a size class.

v_call: TRBV6-1
j_call: TRBJ2-5
d_call: TRBD2
clone_size: NA
cdr3_nt: TGTGCCAGCAGTGAAGCGCCCGGGACTAGCGGGGGGGCTCGGGAGACCCAGTACTTC
cdr3_aa: CASSEAPGTSGGARETQYF

v_call: TRBV11-3
j_call: TRBJ2-3
d_call: TRBD2
clone_size: NA
cdr3_nt: TGTGCCAGCAGCTTGGGCCGGGTACTCGCGGGAGATACTACAGATACGCAGTATTTT
cdr3_aa: CASSLGRVLAGDTTDTQYF

v_call: TRBV4-1
j_call: TRBJ1-1
d_call: NA
clone_size: NA
cdr3_nt: TGCGCCAGCAGCCAAGAGTCGATGAGGTTTAAAAACACTGAAGCTTTCTTT
cdr3_aa: CASSQESMRFKNTEAFF

v_call: TRBV30
j_call: TRBJ1-2
d_call: TRBD1
clone_size: NA
cdr3_nt: TGTGCCTGGAGTAGGACAGGGGGTTATGGCTACACCTTC
cdr3_aa: CAWSRTGGYGYTF

v_call: TRBV7-8
j_call: TRBJ1-5
d_call: TRBD1
clone_size: NA
cdr3_nt: TGTGCCAGCAGCTTAGGGCAGGGGGCCGGGAGCAATCAGCCCCAGCATTTT
cdr3_aa: CASSLGQGAGSNQPQHF

v_call: TRBV6-5
j_call: TRBJ2-2
d_call: NA
clone_size: NA
cdr3_nt: TGTGCCAGCAATTTAGCCGGGGAGCTGTTTTTT
cdr3_aa: CASNLAGELFF

v_call: TRBV7-6
j_call: TRBJ2-2
d_call: NA
clone_size: NA
cdr3_nt: TGTGCCAGCAGCTTAGTCGCTGGGTATAGCGGACAGCTGTTTTTT
cdr3_aa: CASSLVAGYSGQLFF

v_call: TRBV5-4
j_call: TRBJ2-2
d_call: TRBD1
clone_size: NA
cdr3_nt: TGTGCCATGGACAGGGCTTACAACGGTGGCGGGGAGCTGTTTTTT
cdr3_aa: CAMDRAYNGGGELFF

v_call: TRBV7-3
j_call: TRBJ2-1
d_call: NA
clone_size: NA
cdr3_nt: TGTGCCAGCAGCAAAGGGGCAGGGGAAGGGGAGCAGTTCTTC
cdr3_aa: CASSKGAGEGEQFF

v_call: TRBV4-1
j_call: TRBJ1-2
d_call: NA
clone_size: NA
cdr3_nt: TGCGCCAGCAGCCACGGGAGGGGCAGGTCGGATGGCTACACCTTC
cdr3_aa: CASSHGRGRSDGYTF

v_call: TRBV27
j_call: TRBJ2-7
d_call: NA
clone_size: NA
cdr3_nt: TGTGCCAGCAGTACCCGGGACACCTTATACGAGCAGTACTTC
cdr3_aa: CASSTRDTLYEQYF

v_call: TRBV5-6
j_call: TRBJ2-2
d_call: NA
clone_size: NA
cdr3_nt: TGTGCCAGCATCCGGCAGGGGATGCGGGAGCTGTTTTTT
cdr3_aa: CASIRQGMRELFF

v_call: TRBV28
j_call: TRBJ1-2
d_call: TRBD1
clone_size: NA
cdr3_nt: TGTGCCAGCAGACCCGGGACAGGGAACTATGGCTACACCTTC
cdr3_aa: CASRPGTGNYGYTF

v_call: TRBV5-1
j_call: TRBJ2-5
d_call: TRBD2
clone_size: NA
cdr3_nt: TGCGCCAGCAGCTTGGTGGCGGGAGCCAACAAAGAGACCCAGTACTTC
cdr3_aa: CASSLVAGANKETQYF

v_call: TRBV5-5
j_call: TRBJ1-6
d_call: NA
clone_size: NA
cdr3_nt: TGTGCCAGCAGCAAGGACAGTTATGTACGTTCACCCCTCCACTTT
cdr3_aa: CASSKDSYVRSPLHF

v_call: TRBV19
j_call: TRBJ1-5
d_call: NA
clone_size: NA
cdr3_nt: TGTGCCAGTAGTATAGGGCAATTAAGCAATCAGCCCCAGCATTTT
cdr3_aa: CASSIGQLSNQPQHF

v_call: TRBV2
j_call: TRBJ1-3
d_call: TRBD1
clone_size: NA
cdr3_nt: TGTGCCAGCAGCAGGGGGGCATCTGGAAACACCATATATTTT
cdr3_aa: CASSRGASGNTIYF

v_call: TRBV6-5
j_call: TRBJ2-7
d_call: TRBD2
clone_size: NA
cdr3_nt: TGTGCCAGCACCCCGAGCGGGGGCCTCCCCTACGAGCAGTACTTC
cdr3_aa: CASTPSGGLPYEQYF

v_call: TRBV10-3
j_call: TRBJ1-2
d_call: NA
clone_size: once
cdr3_nt: TGTGCCATCAGTGACCCGAGGGTAGTCTATGGCTACACCTTC
cdr3_aa: CAISDPRVVYGYTF

v_call: TRBV27
j_call: TRBJ2-7
d_call: NA
clone_size: NA
cdr3_nt: TGTGCCAGCAGTCAGCTTCCGGGGGTGACCTACGAGCAGTACTTC
cdr3_aa: CASSQLPGVTYEQYF

v_call: TRBV3-1/TRBV3-2
j_call: TRBJ1-1
d_call: NA
clone_size: NA
cdr3_nt: TGTGCCAGCAGCCAAGAACAGGAAATAGTGAACACTGAAGCTTTCTTT
cdr3_aa: CASSQEQEIVNTEAFF

v_call: TRBV27
j_call: TRBJ1-2
d_call: TRBD1
clone_size: NA
cdr3_nt: TGTGCCAGCAGAAAGACAGGGGAGGCTGGCTACACCTTC
cdr3_aa: CASRKTGEAGYTF

v_call: TRBV4-2
j_call: TRBJ1-2
d_call: TRBD1
clone_size: NA
cdr3_nt: TGTGCCAGCAGCCAAGAACGACAGGGATTCCATGGCTACACCTTC
cdr3_aa: CASSQERQGFHGYTF

v_call: TRBV7-9
j_call: TRBJ2-2
d_call: NA
clone_size: NA
cdr3_nt: TGTGCCAGCAGCTTATCAGGGGGGGAGCTGTTTTTT
cdr3_aa: CASSLSGGELFF

v_call: TRBV11-1
j_call: TRBJ2-7
d_call: NA
clone_size: NA
cdr3_nt: TGTGCCAGCAGCTTAGTAGGGGCGGTCTACGAGCAGTACTTC
cdr3_aa: CASSLVGAVYEQYF

v_call: TRBV15
j_call: TRBJ1-2
d_call: TRBD1
clone_size: NA
cdr3_nt: TGTGCCACCAGCAGGGACAGGTCGGGTGGCTACACCTTC
cdr3_aa: CATSRDRSGGYTF

v_call: TRBV5-1
j_call: TRBJ2-2
d_call: TRBD2
clone_size: once
cdr3_nt: TGCGCCAGCAGAAACAGACTAGCGGGAGGCCCGAACACCGGGGAGCTGTTTTTT
cdr3_aa: CASRNRLAGGPNTGELFF

v_call: TRBV5-5
j_call: TRBJ2-3
d_call: TRBD2
clone_size: NA
cdr3_nt: TGTGCCAGCAGCTTGGCATTTTGGCCTAGCGGGAGGATTGAGCAGTATTTT
cdr3_aa: CASSLAFWPSGRIEQYF

v_call: TRBV4-1
j_call: TRBJ2-5
d_call: NA
clone_size: NA
cdr3_nt: TGCGCCAGCAGCCAAGAATCATCGGGGGTGGACCAAGAGACCCAGTACTTC
cdr3_aa: CASSQESSGVDQETQYF

v_call: TRBV13
j_call: TRBJ1-2
d_call: TRBD1
clone_size: NA
cdr3_nt: TGTGCCAGCACCCCGGACAGGAGGTATGGCTACACCTTC
cdr3_aa: CASTPDRRYGYTF

v_call: TRBV20-1
j_call: TRBJ2-5
d_call: TRBD2
clone_size: NA
cdr3_nt: TGCAGTGCTAGTCACGGTCTAGCGGGAGAGACCCAGTACTTC
cdr3_aa: CSASHGLAGETQYF

v_call: TRBV18
j_call: TRBJ2-2
d_call: TRBD1
clone_size: NA
cdr3_nt: TGTGCCAGCTCACCGATGGACAGGAAGAACACCGGGGAGCTGTTTTTT
cdr3_aa: CASSPMDRKNTGELFF

v_call: TRBV10-3
j_call: TRBJ2-1
d_call: TRBD2
clone_size: once
cdr3_nt: TGTGCCATCAGGGGACTAGCGGGGGACGAGCCCGGAAATGAGCAGTTCTTC
cdr3_aa: CAIRGLAGDEPGNEQFF

v_call: TRBV13
j_call: TRBJ2-3
d_call: NA
clone_size: NA
cdr3_nt: TGTGCCAGCAAGGGGCGGGATATCACAGATACGCAGTATTTT
cdr3_aa: CASKGRDITDTQYF

v_call: TRBV11-3
j_call: TRBJ1-4
d_call: NA
clone_size: once
cdr3_nt: TGTGCCAGCAGCTTTGGAAATGGTCGGGGAGCAACTAATGAAAAACTGTTTTTT
cdr3_aa: CASSFGNGRGATNEKLFF

v_call: TRBV2
j_call: TRBJ2-7
d_call: NA
clone_size: NA
cdr3_nt: TGTGCCAGCAGTGGGCAGGTTCTCTACGAGCAGTACTTC
cdr3_aa: CASSGQVLYEQYF

v_call: TRBV18
j_call: TRBJ2-7
d_call: TRBD2
clone_size: NA
cdr3_nt: TGTGCCAGCTCACCACGAGCGATTAGCGGGACTTCCTACGAGCAGTACTTC
cdr3_aa: CASSPRAISGTSYEQYF

v_call: TRBV2
j_call: TRBJ1-5
d_call: TRBD1
clone_size: NA
cdr3_nt: TGTGCCAGCAGATCCAACCCGGACAGGGGCGGCAATCAGCCCCAGCATTTT
cdr3_aa: CASRSNPDRGGNQPQHF

v_call: TRBV23-1
j_call: TRBJ1-6
d_call: NA
clone_size: NA
cdr3_nt: TGCGCCAGCAGTCATCAGGGTCTCCTACCCCTCCACTTT
cdr3_aa: CASSHQGLLPLHF

v_call: TRBV7-9
j_call: TRBJ2-7
d_call: TRBD2
clone_size: NA
cdr3_nt: TGTGCCAGCAGCTTACCTGGGACTAGCGGGGGGATCGAGCAGTACTTC
cdr3_aa: CASSLPGTSGGIEQYF

v_call: TRBV2
j_call: TRBJ2-7
d_call: TRBD1
clone_size: NA
cdr3_nt: TGTGCCAGCTCCGGACAGGGCGTCTACGAGCAGTACTTC
cdr3_aa: CASSGQGVYEQYF

v_call: TRBV7-3
j_call: TRBJ2-1
d_call: TRBD1
clone_size: NA
cdr3_nt: TGTGCCAGCAGCAGGGACAGGTACAATGAGCAGTTCTTC
cdr3_aa: CASSRDRYNEQFF

v_call: TRBV11-2
j_call: TRBJ1-1
d_call: TRBD1
clone_size: NA
cdr3_nt: TGTGCCAGCAGCTTCCCTGGACAGGGAAGGACTGAAGCTTTCTTT
cdr3_aa: CASSFPGQGRTEAFF

v_call: TRBV24-1
j_call: TRBJ2-5
d_call: TRBD2
clone_size: NA
cdr3_nt: TGTGCCACCAGTGATTTGTCCCCGTGGTTCTTTGAGCGGGAGGGAGAGACCCAGTACTTC
cdr3_aa: CATSDLSPWFFEREGETQYF

v_call: TRBV19
j_call: TRBJ1-3
d_call: NA
clone_size: NA
cdr3_nt: TGTGCCAGTAGTACACAGTCTGGAAACACCATATATTTT
cdr3_aa: CASSTQSGNTIYF

v_call: TRBV7-9
j_call: TRBJ1-4
d_call: NA
clone_size: once
cdr3_nt: TGTGCCAGCAGCTTAGGAGGGTGGGGTGAAAAACTGTTTTTT
cdr3_aa: CASSLGGWGEKLFF

v_call: TRBV30
j_call: TRBJ1-4
d_call: TRBD1
clone_size: once
cdr3_nt: TGTGCCTGGAGTGTAGACAGGGGAGGGGGTAGTGAAAAACTGTTTTTT
cdr3_aa: CAWSVDRGGGSEKLFF

v_call: TRBV15
j_call: TRBJ1-6
d_call: TRBD1
clone_size: NA
cdr3_nt: TGTGCCACCAGCATTGACAGGGGGGGTGGTTCACCCCTCCACTTT
cdr3_aa: CATSIDRGGGSPLHF

v_call: TRBV7-3
j_call: TRBJ2-6
d_call: NA
clone_size: NA
cdr3_nt: TGTGCCAGCAGCACCCTCAGGGGACCTGGGGCCAACGTCCTGACTTTC
cdr3_aa: CASSTLRGPGANVLTF

v_call: TRBV18
j_call: TRBJ2-1
d_call: NA
clone_size: NA
cdr3_nt: TGTGCCAGCTCACTAGGACAGAGGAGGCTCAATGAGCAGTTCTTC
cdr3_aa: CASSLGQRRLNEQFF

v_call: TRBV7-3
j_call: TRBJ2-5
d_call: NA
clone_size: NA
cdr3_nt: TGTGCCAGCAGCTTAGGCCCCGGGGAAGCTCAAGAGACCCAGTACTTC
cdr3_aa: CASSLGPGEAQETQYF

v_call: TRBV10-3
j_call: TRBJ2-6
d_call: TRBD1
clone_size: once
cdr3_nt: TGTGCCATCAGTGGGACAGGGCCCTCTGGGGCCAACGTCCTGACTTTC
cdr3_aa: CAISGTGPSGANVLTF

v_call: TRBV11-3
j_call: TRBJ2-1
d_call: TRBD1
clone_size: once
cdr3_nt: TGTGCCAGCAGACCGGGACAGGGCAACAATGAGCAGTTCTTC
cdr3_aa: CASRPGQGNNEQFF

v_call: TRBV10-3
j_call: TRBJ2-3
d_call: TRBD2
clone_size: NA
cdr3_nt: TGTGCCATCAGGGACCCCTCCCTAGCGGGGGCCACAGATACGCAGTATTTT
cdr3_aa: CAIRDPSLAGATDTQYF